The sequence of this T cell receptor beta chain was determined in a study of OX40 agonist ivuxolimab in advanced cancers. In the case of this clone: Its specificity is unknown.

V was clipped by 1 base and J by 2 bases, with 12 bases between them. In germline, CDR1 is SGDLS, CDR2 YYNGEE. The CDR3 extends over 15 amino acids. The protocol was immunoSEQ multiplex PCR, while the TCRdb copy is restricted to in-frame clones and leaves out a portion. Among 40,000 or so clones listed, 86% were seen once. Findings of the study overall: Within 6 weeks, CD4+ and CD8+ blood T cells expanded clonally at 0.1 to 3.0 mg/kg.

This sequence was found in an adult with an advanced solid tumor such as melanoma, head and neck, liver or kidney cancer. This chain connects TRBV9 to TRBJ1-1; D may be TRBD1 (6 bases). Sequenced here: CD4+ or CD8+ T cells sorted from blood, sampled in a trial of the OX40 agonist ivuxolimab. The CDR3, as DNA: TGTGCCAGCAGCGTACGGGCGGGGGCAAACACTGAAGCTTTCTTT. Translated: CASSVRAGANTEAFF.